Presented here are 18 T cell receptor beta chains from one specimen sequenced in a study of control samples from healthy donors and cancer patients. TCRdb's table, derived via immunoSEQ multiplex PCR, lists solely in-frame clones and lacks some. The profile shows 100,000 or so clones, about 79% of them singletons. The sample comprised blood. These receptors were taken from a woman under 40 in good health.

This clone was detected only once. The chain is built from TRBV10-2 and TRBJ2-1, with TRBD2 matching over 8 bases. The CDR3 sequence is 14 residues long. Germline V CDR1 and CDR2: WSHSY, SAAADI. Trimming cost V 6 bases and J 9 bases; bases outside gene matches: 10. As DNA, the CDR3 is TGCGCCAGCAGGGGGCGGGGGGCCCTATTTGAGCAGTTCTTC. Translation: CASRGRGALFEQFF.

The chain links TRBV20-1 to TRBJ1-2; D unclear. The CDR3 is made up of 12 amino acids. Germline V gene sequence: CDR1 DFQATT, CDR2 SNEGSKA (reference sequence). The V gene lost 3 bases and the J gene lost 4 bases, with 9 bases spanning the gap. DNA of the CDR3: TGCAGTGCTAGTAGGCGGAGCTATGGCTACACCTTC. This encodes CSASRRSYGYTF.

This chain joins TRBV2 and TRBJ1-4, with TRBD1 matching 8 bases. Per the germline V gene, CDR1 is SNHLY and CDR2 is FYNNEI. The CDR3 extends over 15 amino acids. J was trimmed by 6 bases and V by 6 bases; bases with no gene match: 9. The CDR3 sequence: CASRPRQGNYEKLFF. Here the CDR3 DNA reads TGTGCCAGCAGGCCCCGACAGGGGAACTATGAAAAACTGTTTTTT.

The V gene is TRBV9, the J gene TRBJ1-1; TRBD1 matches at 7 bases. Germline CDR1 is SGDLS and CDR2 is YYNGEE. The J segment lost 3 bases and the V segment lost 4 bases, leaving 9 bases of the junction unmatched. The CDR3 contains 15 residues. The CDR3 DNA sequence: TGTGCCAGCAGCACCCCCGGTACAGGGGACACTGAAGCTTTCTTT. This codes for CASSTPGTGDTEAFF.

This clone was found a few times. This chain connects TRBV29-1 to TRBJ2-1, with TRBD1 matching 7 bases. The CDR3 extends over 13 amino acids. Germline CDR1 SQVTM, CDR2 ANQGSEA. V gave up 2 bases and J gave up 3 bases; unmatched junction bases: 1. The CDR3, as DNA: TGCAGCGTTGAACGGGACAGCTACAATGAGCAGTTCTTC. This encodes CSVERDSYNEQFF.

This clone came up once. The chain has TRBV20-1 and TRBJ2-7; 7 bases map to TRBD1. After removal of 3 bases from V and 4 bases from J, the junction contained 0 bases not matched to a gene. The CDR3 is 11 residues long. Looked up from germline, CDR1 is DFQATT and CDR2 is SNEGSKA (reference sequence). The chain's CDR3 is CSARGQYEQYF. The CDR3 DNA reads as TGCAGTGCTAGGGGACAGTACGAGCAGTACTTC.

The chain has TRBV5-1 and TRBJ2-2; D not resolved. Trimming took 0 bases from V and 4 from J, leaving 7 bases between them. The germline V gene has CDR1 SGHRS and CDR2 YFSETQ. The CDR3 runs 14 residues. The CDR3 coding sequence is TGCGCCAGCAGCTTGGCCCCGGGCACCGGGGAGCTGTTTTTT. Amino acids: CASSLAPGTGELFF.

The rearrangement joins TRBV5-5 to TRBJ1-6, with D possibly matching TRBD1 (5 bases). V dropped 2 bases and J dropped 2 bases, with 11 bases sitting between them. The CDR3 consists of 16 residues. CDR1 is SGHKS and CDR2 is YYEKEE in the germline V gene (reference sequence). CDR3 protein: CASSFRREAYNSPLHF. Written as DNA, the CDR3 is TGTGCCAGCAGCTTTCGCAGGGAGGCCTATAATTCACCCCTCCACTTT.

J is TRBJ2-7 and V is TRBV7-9; TRBD2 matches 7 bases. Germline V lookup: CDR1 SEHNR, CDR2 FQNEAQ (reference sequence). The CDR3 is made up of 13 amino acids. Germline trimming cut 5 bases from V and 9 bases from J; bases unmatched to any gene: 10. CDR3 in DNA: TGTGCCAGCAGCGCGGGGGAGCCTACGAGGCAGTACTTC. The encoded protein is CASSAGEPTRQYF.

This chain uses TRBV11-2 with TRBJ1-3; D remains ambiguous. CDR1 and CDR2 from the germline V gene are SGHAT and FQNNGV. V lost 2 bases, J lost 1 base, and 9 bases lay in between. The CDR3 extends over 15 amino acids. DNA of the CDR3: TGTGCCAGCAGCTTACCGGAACTTTCTGGAAACACCATATATTTT. The encoded protein is CASSLPELSGNTIYF.

This rearrangement joins TRBV18 to TRBJ1-1; D perhaps matches TRBD1 (5 bases). V was clipped by 4 bases and J by 12 bases, with 12 bases between them. The length of the CDR3 is 11 residues. The germline V gene encodes CDR1 KGHSH and CDR2 LQKENI. The CDR3 loop reads CASSLRDRPFF. The DNA of the CDR3 is TGTGCCAGCTCACTCAGGGATAGGCCTTTCTTT.

This clone was counted between two and nine times. This chain links TRBV27 with TRBJ1-6; no reliable D call. CDR3 length equals 14 residues. V shed 3 bases and J shed 6 bases, with 9 bases lying between them. Germline V lookup: CDR1 MNHEY, CDR2 SMNVEV (reference sequence). The CDR3 sequence: CASSFSGTNSPLHF. In DNA form, the CDR3 reads TGTGCCAGCAGTTTCTCGGGTACTAATTCACCCCTCCACTTT.

The chain employs TRBV30 and TRBJ1-2; 9 positions match TRBD1. CDR1 GTSNPN and CDR2 SVGIG come from the germline V gene (reference sequence). The CDR3 loop spans 12 amino acids. V was clipped by 8 bases and J by 5 bases; unmatched bases: 6. The CDR3 here is CAVQGARYGYTF. CDR3 nucleotides: TGTGCCGTACAGGGGGCGAGGTATGGCTACACCTTC.

V is TRBV15 and J is TRBJ1-2; TRBD1 is a possible D gene (6 bases). Germline V gives CDR1 LNHNV, CDR2 YYDKDF (reference sequence). The V end lost 0 bases, the J end lost 8 bases, and 10 bases lay between the germline ends. The CDR3 sequence is 13 residues long. CDR3 amino acids: CATSRDRGLGYTF. The CDR3 DNA reads as TGTGCCACCAGCAGAGACAGGGGCCTCGGCTACACCTTC.

The chain links TRBV15 to TRBJ1-3; D not certain. CDR1 and CDR2 from the germline V gene are LNHNV and YYDKDF (reference sequence). V shed 1 base and J shed 3 bases, with 16 bases lying between them. The CDR3 covers 17 residues. CDR3 in DNA: TGTGCCACCAGCAGAGGATTATTGGCAGGCCATGGAAACACCATATATTTT. This codes for CATSRGLLAGHGNTIYF.

This clone is a singleton in its sample. The chain joins TRBV19 to TRBJ2-3, with TRBD2 identical over 9 bases. The CDR3 consists of 17 residues. Germline CDR1 is LNHDA and CDR2 is SQIVND (reference sequence). J lost 1 base, V lost 3 bases, and 8 bases had no gene match. CDR3 amino acids: CASSMTSAGGGTDTQYF. CDR3 in DNA: TGTGCCAGTAGTATGACGAGTGCGGGGGGGGGCACAGATACGCAGTATTTT. Supplemented by reference TRBV19 and TRBJ2-3, the full variable domain reads DGGITQSPKYLFRKEGQNVTLSCEQNLNHDAMYWYRQDPGQGLRLIYYSQIVNDFQKGDIAEGYSVSREKKESFPLTVTSAQKNPTAFYLCASSMTSAGGGTDTQYFGPGTRLTVL.

The J gene is TRBJ1-4, the V gene TRBV11-3, with a weak D call TRBD1 (5 bases). The ends were cut back, 0 bases at V and 4 bases at J, with 18 bases in the middle. In germline, CDR1 is SGHNT, CDR2 YENEEA. The CDR3 runs 18 residues. The CDR3 DNA is TGTGCCAGCAGCTTAGATTATGCCAGGGATCGGGATAATGAAAAACTGTTTTTT. This translates into CASSLDYARDRDNEKLFF.

This sequence joins TRBV18 and TRBJ2-3, with D perhaps matching TRBD1 (6 bases). The CDR3 consists of 15 residues. Trimming took off 3 bases at V and 0 bases at J, with 10 bases between the two ends. Germline V gives CDR1 KGHSH, CDR2 LQKENI. CDR3 DNA: TGTGCCAGCTCACCCAGGACAGATAGCACAGATACGCAGTATTTT. This gives the protein CASSPRTDSTDTQYF.